This T cell receptor beta chain was sequenced during a study of read filtering for tumor transcriptome and immune sequencing. In this sample, this clonotype turned up many times. The library was built from about 400 ng RNA with molecular barcoded adaptors for alpha/delta and beta/gamma chains. From the reads, TCRdb called clonotypes with MiXCR, one entry per CDR3 protein. The sample consists of some 48,000 distinct CDR3 sequences, roughly 19% of them appearing once. The CDR3 covers 12 residues. Per germline, CDR1 SQVTM and CDR2 ANQGSEA. Trimming pared 2 bases from V and 6 bases from J, leaving 7 bases between.

The source material was a population of CD138-negative cells sorted from bone marrow. The J gene is TRBJ1-4, the V gene TRBV29-1; weak D call: TRBD1 (5 bases). The sequence was obtained from a donor aged 40 or over with multiple myeloma. For the CDR3, the DNA is TGCAGCGTTGAATCGGGGCATGAAAAACTGTTTTTT. Translating it yields CSVESGHEKLFF.